This TCR beta chain was recovered during a study of blood T cell repertoires in COVID-19. In the original analysis: From reference gene primer amplification, estimates of nucleated cell counts were derived. This table comes from immunoSEQ multiplex PCR, and its TCRdb copy is limited to in-frame clones, with some not included. That table supplies the V and J calls and clone size; D and trimming were determined from the DNA. The sample has some 100,000 clones, roughly nine tenths seen once. Germline loops: CDR1 ENHRY, CDR2 SYGVKD. V lost 6 bases and J lost 0; bases outside the gene matches: 7. This CDR3 contains 15 residues.

The source is a man aged 50 to 60 with acute or convalescent COVID-19. This chain connects TRBV10-3 to TRBJ1-2; 7 nucleotides match TRBD1. The sequencing sample was made of peripheral blood. The CDR3 here is CAISPGQRSNYGYTF. CDR3 nucleotides: TGTGCCATCAGCCCGGGACAGCGATCTAACTATGGCTACACCTTC.